What follows describes a single TCR beta chain. Its antigen is still unknown. The repertoire was sequenced with immunoSEQ multiplex PCR; TCRdb's copy has only in-frame clones and lacks some. The table includes 75,000 to 100,000 clones, about 88% detected once. The CDR3 loop spans 13 amino acids. V gave up 5 bases and J gave up 5 bases; unmatched junction bases: 5. Germline loops: CDR1 WNHNN, CDR2 SYGVQD (reference sequence). The data derive from a study of T cell responses to AZD1222 COVID-19 vaccine. Study information: Whether given at about 4 or about 12 weeks, second doses were pooled. Points from the study as a whole: Seropositive AZD1222 recipients at baseline numbered only five or six.

The specimen was peripheral blood, collected on day 0 of AZD1222 vaccination. The chain links TRBV10-1 to TRBJ1-1; 7 nucleotides align to TRBD1. The TCR originated in an adult in good health. CDR3 coding DNA: TGCGCCAGCAGTCAGGGGGGTTTTACTGAAGCTTTCTTT. Residues: CASSQGGFTEAFF.